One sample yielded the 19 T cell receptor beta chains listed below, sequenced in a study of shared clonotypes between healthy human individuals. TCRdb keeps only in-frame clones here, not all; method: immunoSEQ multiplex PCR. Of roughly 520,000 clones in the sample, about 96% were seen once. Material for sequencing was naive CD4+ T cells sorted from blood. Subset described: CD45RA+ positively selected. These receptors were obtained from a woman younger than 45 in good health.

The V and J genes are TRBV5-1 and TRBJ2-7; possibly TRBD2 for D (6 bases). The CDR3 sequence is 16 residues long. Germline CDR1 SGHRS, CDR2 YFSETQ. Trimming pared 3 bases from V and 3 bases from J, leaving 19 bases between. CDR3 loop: CASSWRTTSFHYEQYF. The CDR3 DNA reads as TGCGCCAGCAGCTGGCGGACTACGTCCTTTCACTACGAGCAGTACTTC.

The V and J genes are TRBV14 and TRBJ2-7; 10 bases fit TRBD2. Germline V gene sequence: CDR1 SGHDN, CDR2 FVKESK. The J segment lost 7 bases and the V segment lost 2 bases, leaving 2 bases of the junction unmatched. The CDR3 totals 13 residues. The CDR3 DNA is TGTGCCAGCAGCCAAATACTAGCGGGGGAGCAGTACTTC. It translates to CASSQILAGEQYF.

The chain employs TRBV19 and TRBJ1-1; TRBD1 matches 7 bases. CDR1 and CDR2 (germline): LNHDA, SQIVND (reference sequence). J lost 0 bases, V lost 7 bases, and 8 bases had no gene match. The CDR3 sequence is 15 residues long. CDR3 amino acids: CASTETGPLNTEAFF. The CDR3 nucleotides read TGTGCCAGTACCGAGACAGGGCCCCTGAACACTGAAGCTTTCTTT.

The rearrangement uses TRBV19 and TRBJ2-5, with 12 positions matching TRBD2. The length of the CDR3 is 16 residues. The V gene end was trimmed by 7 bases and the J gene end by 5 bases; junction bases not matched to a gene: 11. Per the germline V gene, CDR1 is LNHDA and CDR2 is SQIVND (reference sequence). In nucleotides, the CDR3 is TGTGCCAGTATGCAGACTAGCGGGAGTTTGTGGGAGACCCAGTACTTC. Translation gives CASMQTSGSLWETQYF.

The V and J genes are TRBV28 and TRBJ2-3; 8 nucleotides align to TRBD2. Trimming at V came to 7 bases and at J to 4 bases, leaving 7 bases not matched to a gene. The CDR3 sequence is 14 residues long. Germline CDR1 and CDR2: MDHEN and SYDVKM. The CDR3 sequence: CASTRTGGPDTQYF. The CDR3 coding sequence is TGTGCCAGCACACGGACGGGAGGGCCAGATACGCAGTATTTT.

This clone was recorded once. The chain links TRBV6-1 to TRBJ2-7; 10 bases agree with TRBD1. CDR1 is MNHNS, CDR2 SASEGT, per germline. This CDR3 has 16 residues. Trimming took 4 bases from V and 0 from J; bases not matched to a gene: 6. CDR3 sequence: CASSGVGQGTSYEQYF. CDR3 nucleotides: TGTGCCAGCAGTGGTGTGGGACAGGGGACCTCCTACGAGCAGTACTTC.

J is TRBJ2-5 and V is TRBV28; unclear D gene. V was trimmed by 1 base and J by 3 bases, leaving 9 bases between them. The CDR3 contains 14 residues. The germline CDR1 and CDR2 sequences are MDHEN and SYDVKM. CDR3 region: CASSLFRAEETQYF. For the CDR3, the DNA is TGTGCCAGCAGTTTATTCCGGGCAGAAGAGACCCAGTACTTC.

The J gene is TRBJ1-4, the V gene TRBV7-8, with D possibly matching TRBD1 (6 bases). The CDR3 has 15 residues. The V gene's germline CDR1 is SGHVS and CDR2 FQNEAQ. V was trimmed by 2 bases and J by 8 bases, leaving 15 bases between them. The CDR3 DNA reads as TGTGCCAGCAGCTTAAACACAGGGTATAACGAAAAACTGTTTTTT. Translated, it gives CASSLNTGYNEKLFF.

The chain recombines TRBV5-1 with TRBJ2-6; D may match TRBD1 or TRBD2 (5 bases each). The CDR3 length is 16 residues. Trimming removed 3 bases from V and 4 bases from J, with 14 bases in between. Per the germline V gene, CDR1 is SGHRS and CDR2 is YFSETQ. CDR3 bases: TGCGCCAGCAGCTCCGGGACCCTTCGGGGGGCCAACGTCCTGACTTTC. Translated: CASSSGTLRGANVLTF.

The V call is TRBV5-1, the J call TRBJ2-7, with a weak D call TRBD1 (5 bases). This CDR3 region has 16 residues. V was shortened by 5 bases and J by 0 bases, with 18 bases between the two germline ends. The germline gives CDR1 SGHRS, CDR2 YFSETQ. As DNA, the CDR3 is TGCGCCAGCAGACTGGGGCCGGGCGGTAACTCCTACGAGCAGTACTTC. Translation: CASRLGPGGNSYEQYF.

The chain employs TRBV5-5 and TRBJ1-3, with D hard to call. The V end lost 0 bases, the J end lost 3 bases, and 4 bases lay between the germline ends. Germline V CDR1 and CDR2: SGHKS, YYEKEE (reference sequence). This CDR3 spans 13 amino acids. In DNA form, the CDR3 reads TGTGCCAGCAGCTTGGAAGGTGGAAACACCATATATTTT. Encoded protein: CASSLEGGNTIYF. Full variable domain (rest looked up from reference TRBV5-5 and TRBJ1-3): DAGVTQSPTHLIKTRGQQVTLRCSPISGHKSVSWYQQVLGQGPQFIFQYYEKEERGRGNFPDRFSARQFPNYSSELNVNALLLGDSALYLCASSLEGGNTIYFGEGSWLTVV.

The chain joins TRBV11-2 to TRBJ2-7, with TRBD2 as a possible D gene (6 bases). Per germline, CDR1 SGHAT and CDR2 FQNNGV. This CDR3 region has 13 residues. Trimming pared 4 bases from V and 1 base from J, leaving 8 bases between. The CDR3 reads CASSWDLSYEQYF. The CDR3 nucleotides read TGTGCCAGCAGCTGGGACTTGTCCTACGAGCAGTACTTC.

Here the CDR3 reads CASSTIQGMNTEAFF. In nucleotides, the CDR3 is TGTGCCAGCAGCACTATACAGGGTATGAACACTGAAGCTTTCTTT. The V gene is TRBV5-6, the J gene TRBJ1-1; possibly TRBD1 for D (6 bases). Per the germline V gene, CDR1 is SGHDT and CDR2 is YYEEEE. V shed 4 bases and J shed 0 bases, with 13 bases lying between them. This CDR3 comprises 15 residues.

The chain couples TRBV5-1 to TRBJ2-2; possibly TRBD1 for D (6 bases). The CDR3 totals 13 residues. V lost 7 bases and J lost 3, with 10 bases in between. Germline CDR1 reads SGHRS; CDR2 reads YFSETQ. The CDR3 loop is CASGSGDTGELFF. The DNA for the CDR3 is TGCGCCAGCGGCTCAGGGGACACCGGGGAGCTGTTTTTT.

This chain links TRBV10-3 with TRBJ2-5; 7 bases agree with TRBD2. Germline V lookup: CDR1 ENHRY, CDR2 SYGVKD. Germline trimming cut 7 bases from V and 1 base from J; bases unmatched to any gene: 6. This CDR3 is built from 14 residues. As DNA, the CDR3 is TGTGCCATCAACCATAGCGGGTCCCAAGAGACCCAGTACTTC. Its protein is CAINHSGSQETQYF.

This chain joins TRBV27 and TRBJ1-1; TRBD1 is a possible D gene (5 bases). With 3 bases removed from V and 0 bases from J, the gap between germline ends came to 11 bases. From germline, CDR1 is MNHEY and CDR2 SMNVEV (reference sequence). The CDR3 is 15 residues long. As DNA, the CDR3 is TGTGCCAGCAGTTTCAGGGCAGGCATGAACACTGAAGCTTTCTTT. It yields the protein CASSFRAGMNTEAFF.

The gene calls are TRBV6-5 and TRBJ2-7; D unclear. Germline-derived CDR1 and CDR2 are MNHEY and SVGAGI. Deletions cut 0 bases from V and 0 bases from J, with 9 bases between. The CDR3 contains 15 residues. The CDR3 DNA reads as TGTGCCAGCAGTTACTCGATAGTTAGCTCCTACGAGCAGTACTTC. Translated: CASSYSIVSSYEQYF.

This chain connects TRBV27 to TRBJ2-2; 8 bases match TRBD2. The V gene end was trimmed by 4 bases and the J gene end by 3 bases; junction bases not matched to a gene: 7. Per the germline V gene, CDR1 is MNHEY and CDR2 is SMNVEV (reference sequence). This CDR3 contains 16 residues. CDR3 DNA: TGTGCCAGCAGTTCCTGGACTAGCCTAGACACCGGGGAGCTGTTTTTT. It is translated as CASSSWTSLDTGELFF.

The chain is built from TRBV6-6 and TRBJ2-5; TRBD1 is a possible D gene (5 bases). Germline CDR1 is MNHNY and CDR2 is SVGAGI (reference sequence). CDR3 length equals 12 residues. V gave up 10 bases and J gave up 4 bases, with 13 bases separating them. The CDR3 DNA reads TGTGCCACCTCTGGGCAGGGAGAGACCCAGTACTTC. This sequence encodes CATSGQGETQYF.